A selection of T cell receptor beta chains follows, all from one sample in a study of T cell changes during pregnancy in multiple sclerosis. Libraries were prepared by immunoSEQ multiplex PCR; TCRdb keeps only in-frame clonotypes and omits some of them. The sample carries over 50,000 clones, about nine tenths recorded once. This material consisted of peripheral blood, taken in the first trimester of pregnancy. Source of these receptors: a female donor in good health, enrolled as a control in a pregnancy study. Each CDR3 is given without its conserved first and last residue.

11 | TRBV28 | ASSPRGAREQY
13 | TRBV12-5 | ASALQGGVWEKLF
11 | TRBV15 | ATSRGGLETQY
17 | TRBV4-2 | ASSENTGTSGGDADTQY
12 | TRBV10-2 | ASNSPGQGQGAV
12 | TRBV7-3 | ASRTSNTVNEQF
10 | TRBV6-5 | ASRLPGGELF
15 | TRBV7-9 | ASSSRTGADSGNTIY
9 | TRBV20-1 | SARFVGGYT
18 | TRBV7-6 | ASGHPGLAVPPGSYNEQF
11 | TRBV29-1 | RSAWGRGGGYT
13 | TRBV10-3 | AISDGLVSGNTIY
11 | TRBV5-6 | ASSGQGKREAF
12 | TRBV6-6 | ASRTSSGPYEQY
15 | TRBV5-1 | ASSLAFQGFVNSPLH
12 | TRBV10-1 | ASSGLGAADTQY
12 | TRBV2 | ASQTSGVSVEQF